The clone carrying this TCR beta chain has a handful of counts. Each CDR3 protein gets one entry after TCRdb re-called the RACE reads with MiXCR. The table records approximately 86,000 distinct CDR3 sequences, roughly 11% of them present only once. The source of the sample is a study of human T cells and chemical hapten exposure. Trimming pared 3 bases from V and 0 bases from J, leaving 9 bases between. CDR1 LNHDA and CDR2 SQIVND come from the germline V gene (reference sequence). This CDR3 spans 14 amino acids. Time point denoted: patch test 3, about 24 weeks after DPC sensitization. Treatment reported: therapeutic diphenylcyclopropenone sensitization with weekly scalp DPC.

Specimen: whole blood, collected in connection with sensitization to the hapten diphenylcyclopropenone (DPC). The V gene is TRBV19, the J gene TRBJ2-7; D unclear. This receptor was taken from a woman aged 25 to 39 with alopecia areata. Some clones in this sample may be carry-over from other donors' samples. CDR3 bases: TGTGCCAGTAGTATTGGGGAAGGCTCCTACGAGCAGTACTTC. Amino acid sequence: CASSIGEGSYEQYF.